This T cell receptor (beta chain) comes out of a study of blood T cell repertoires in COVID-19. This CDR3 has 13 residues. CDR1 and CDR2 from the germline V gene are LNHDA and SQIVND (reference sequence). V dropped 5 bases and J dropped 7 bases, with 12 bases sitting between them. TCRdb's table, derived via immunoSEQ multiplex PCR, lists solely in-frame clones and lacks some. Of roughly 120,000 clones in the sample, over 80% were seen once. The TCR sequence derives from a man younger than 40 with acute or convalescent COVID-19. Sequencing was performed on peripheral blood. The genes are TRBV19 and TRBJ1-5, with D possibly TRBD1 on 5 matching bases. The DNA for the CDR3 is TGTGCCAGTAGTCTCAACCAGGGACAGCCCCAGCATTTT. As protein: CASSLNQGQPQHF. Supplemented by reference TRBV19 and TRBJ1-5, the full variable domain reads DGGITQSPKYLFRKEGQNVTLSCEQNLNHDAMYWYRQDPGQGLRLIYYSQIVNDFQKGDIAEGYSVSREKKESFPLTVTSAQKNPTAFYLCASSLNQGQPQHFGDGTRLSIL.